A selection of T cell receptor beta chains follows, all from one sample in a study of shared clonotypes between healthy human individuals. Using immunoSEQ multiplex PCR, the repertoire was profiled, and TCRdb retains in-frame clones only, with some absent. The sample yields millions of clones, approximately 90% seen once. Material for sequencing was naive CD4+ T cells sorted from blood. These receptors were taken from a man aged 18 to 35 in good health. Both conserved end residues are part of each CDR3. A D gene is named only where the DNA matches it firmly. Not every row has a clone size; where given, it reads once, few, many or a size class.

size,length,V,D,J,CDR3,DNA
few,12,TRBV30,NA,TRBJ2-2,CAWSVGSGELFF,TGTGCCTGGAGTGTAGGGTCCGGGGAGCTGTTTTTT
NA,16,TRBV28,TRBD1,TRBJ2-7,CASRTRQGPRAYEQYF,TGTGCCAGCAGAACCCGACAGGGACCGAGGGCCTACGAGCAGTACTTC
NA,17,TRBV11-3,TRBD2,TRBJ2-3,CASSLDLWRGAGDTQYF,TGTGCCAGCAGCTTAGATCTATGGCGGGGGGCGGGAGATACGCAGTATTTT
NA,14,TRBV5-1,NA,TRBJ1-1,CASSLGQATDEAFF,TGCGCCAGCAGCTTGGGACAGGCAACCGATGAAGCTTTCTTT
NA,15,TRBV27,NA,TRBJ1-1,CASSLSPGGNTEAFF,TGTGCCAGCAGTTTAAGTCCCGGGGGGAACACTGAAGCTTTCTTT
NA,16,TRBV9,TRBD1,TRBJ1-3,CASSVGDRLSGNTIYF,TGTGCCAGCAGCGTAGGGGACAGATTATCTGGAAACACCATATATTTT
NA,11,TRBV2,NA,TRBJ2-3,CASSSRGPQYF,TGTGCCAGCAGTAGTAGAGGACCGCAGTATTTT
NA,14,TRBV6-6,NA,TRBJ2-1,CASTDWSTHNEQFF,TGTGCCAGCACCGACTGGAGCACTCACAATGAGCAGTTCTTC
once,13,TRBV5-1,NA,TRBJ2-5,CASSLAVEETQYF,TGCGCCAGCAGCTTGGCAGTAGAAGAGACCCAGTACTTC
NA,13,TRBV6-1,TRBD1,TRBJ1-2,CAFLGTATFGYTF,TGTGCCTTTCTGGGGACAGCGACCTTTGGCTACACCTTC
few,14,TRBV2,TRBD1,TRBJ1-1,CASRGDRVLGEAFF,TGTGCCAGCAGGGGGGACAGGGTTCTGGGTGAAGCTTTCTTT
NA,15,TRBV10-3,NA,TRBJ1-2,CAIGVGRESNYGYTF,TGTGCCATCGGGGTAGGACGGGAGAGTAACTATGGCTACACCTTC
NA,15,TRBV6-5,NA,TRBJ2-1,CASRAPGDMNNEQFF,TGTGCCAGCAGGGCACCAGGGGATATGAACAATGAGCAGTTCTTC
NA,13,TRBV7-9,TRBD1,TRBJ2-7,CASSVGQGSEQYF,TGTGCCAGCAGCGTGGGACAGGGGAGCGAGCAGTACTTC
NA,15,TRBV4-3,NA,TRBJ2-1,CASSQVNYRINEQFF,TGCGCCAGCAGCCAAGTCAACTACCGAATCAATGAGCAGTTCTTC
NA,17,TRBV27,NA,TRBJ1-3,CASSLSYDGRSGNTIYF,TGTGCCAGCAGTTTATCCTACGACGGGCGCTCTGGAAACACCATATATTTT
NA,18,TRBV4-3,NA,TRBJ1-5,CASSQDRSQGRGGQPQHF,TGCGCCAGCAGCCAAGATCGGTCCCAGGGAAGAGGGGGTCAGCCCCAGCATTTT
NA,14,TRBV11-3,NA,TRBJ1-1,CASSLGGSYTEAFF,TGTGCCAGCAGCTTGGGGGGAAGTTACACTGAAGCTTTCTTT
few,14,TRBV10-3,TRBD2,TRBJ2-1,CAISEREGRDEQFF,TGTGCCATCAGTGAGCGGGAGGGCCGCGATGAGCAGTTCTTC
NA,18,TRBV7-9,TRBD2,TRBJ2-7,CASSLEQPPSGRAYEQYF,TGTGCCAGCAGCTTAGAACAGCCCCCTAGCGGGAGGGCCTACGAGCAGTACTTC
few,13,TRBV29-1,NA,TRBJ1-2,CSVDLPGNGGYTF,TGCAGCGTTGACCTACCAGGGAATGGTGGCTACACCTTC
once,14,TRBV15,NA,TRBJ2-1,CATSRTGSYNEQFF,TGTGCCACCAGCAGGACGGGATCTTACAATGAGCAGTTCTTC
NA,15,TRBV19,NA,TRBJ1-2,CASSTPGHPPGGYTF,TGTGCCAGTAGTACGCCGGGACATCCCCCGGGTGGCTACACCTTC
NA,14,TRBV5-1,TRBD2,TRBJ2-3,CASSFTSGGDTQYF,TGCGCCAGCAGTTTCACTAGCGGGGGGGATACGCAGTATTTT
once,13,TRBV2,NA,TRBJ2-7,CASTIRQAYEQYF,TGTGCCAGCACAATAAGACAGGCCTACGAGCAGTACTTC
NA,12,TRBV6-1,NA,TRBJ1-5,CATSSLNQPQHF,TGTGCCACCTCTTCTCTCAATCAGCCCCAGCATTTT
NA,19,TRBV6-1,TRBD1,TRBJ2-3,CASSGPGQGRAGSTDTQYF,TGTGCCAGCAGTGGGCCGGGACAGGGTCGAGCGGGGAGCACAGATACGCAGTATTTT
NA,13,TRBV27,NA,TRBJ2-7,CASRDGNSYEQYF,TGTGCCAGCAGAGACGGTAACTCCTACGAGCAGTACTTC
NA,13,TRBV2,NA,TRBJ2-7,CASSEQGWDEQYF,TGTGCCAGCAGTGAACAGGGTTGGGACGAGCAGTACTTC
NA,13,TRBV2,NA,TRBJ1-5,CASSDRGDQPQHF,TGTGCCAGCAGTGACCGGGGGGATCAGCCCCAGCATTTT
NA,15,TRBV4-1,TRBD1,TRBJ2-7,CASSRLLQGDNEQYF,TGCGCCAGCAGCCGATTGCTACAGGGGGACAACGAGCAGTACTTC
NA,15,TRBV5-1,NA,TRBJ2-7,CASSLSPTVTYEQYF,TGCGCCAGCAGCCTCTCCCCGACAGTAACCTACGAGCAGTACTTC
NA,12,TRBV19,NA,TRBJ1-6,CASTDQASPLHF,TGTGCCAGCACCGACCAGGCTTCACCCCTCCACTTT
NA,15,TRBV6-1,TRBD2,TRBJ2-5,CASSSLAGGWETQYF,TGTGCCAGCAGTTCCCTAGCGGGGGGTTGGGAGACCCAGTACTTC
NA,17,TRBV28,NA,TRBJ1-2,CASSFGTSSVRFYGYTF,TGTGCCAGCAGTTTTGGGACCTCCTCTGTACGTTTCTATGGCTACACCTTC
NA,15,TRBV2,NA,TRBJ2-6,CASSEEGSGANVLTF,TGTGCCAGCAGTGAAGAGGGGTCCGGGGCCAACGTCCTGACTTTC
NA,14,TRBV4-1,NA,TRBJ1-4,CASSLGATNEKLFF,TGCGCCAGCAGCCTAGGGGCAACTAATGAAAAACTGTTTTTT
NA,12,TRBV28,NA,TRBJ1-6,CASSSLSTPLHF,TGTGCCAGCAGTTCTTTGTCGACACCCCTCCACTTT
NA,11,TRBV6-5,NA,TRBJ2-2,CASTRGGELFF,TGTGCCAGCACCAGGGGCGGGGAGCTGTTTTTT
NA,14,TRBV10-2,TRBD2,TRBJ2-7,CASSGGLAGYEQYF,TGCGCCAGCAGTGGCGGACTAGCCGGATACGAGCAGTACTTC
NA,15,TRBV2,TRBD1,TRBJ1-3,CASSATGGTGNTIYF,TGTGCCAGCAGTGCAACAGGGGGGACTGGAAACACCATATATTTT
once,17,TRBV29-1,TRBD2,TRBJ2-5,CSVEGLGLAGTQETQYF,TGCAGCGTTGAAGGCCTGGGACTAGCGGGGACCCAAGAGACCCAGTACTTC
NA,14,TRBV7-9,NA,TRBJ1-2,CASSFGQGNYGYTF,TGTGCCAGCAGCTTCGGGCAGGGGAACTATGGCTACACCTTC
NA,15,TRBV19,TRBD1,TRBJ2-4,CASSPQGVTKNIQYF,TGTGCCAGTAGCCCACAGGGGGTCACCAAAAACATTCAGTACTTC
NA,15,TRBV19,NA,TRBJ1-1,CASTTAVGAGTEAFF,TGTGCCAGTACAACCGCCGTAGGGGCGGGTACTGAAGCTTTCTTT
NA,14,TRBV27,TRBD1,TRBJ1-2,CASSPSGQMYGYTF,TGTGCCAGCAGTCCATCGGGACAGATGTATGGCTACACCTTC
NA,14,TRBV5-4,NA,TRBJ1-6,CASTLSPSNSPLHF,TGTGCCAGCACCCTATCTCCCAGCAATTCACCCCTCCACTTT
NA,15,TRBV28,TRBD2,TRBJ2-1,CASSLAGGSYNEQFF,TGTGCCAGCAGCCTAGCGGGGGGTTCCTACAATGAGCAGTTCTTC
NA,16,TRBV18,NA,TRBJ2-1,CASSSPATGSYNEQFF,TGTGCCAGCTCTTCACCGGCTACCGGGTCCTACAATGAGCAGTTCTTC
NA,17,TRBV15,NA,TRBJ1-4,CATSRDRVGQSNEKLFF,TGTGCCACCAGCAGAGACCGGGTGGGACAAAGTAATGAAAAACTGTTTTTT
NA,16,TRBV5-1,NA,TRBJ2-7,CASSLARRPTGDEQYF,TGCGCCAGCAGCTTGGCCAGGCGACCCACAGGTGACGAGCAGTACTTC
NA,19,TRBV30,TRBD2,TRBJ2-2,CAWSGLGLAGGGNTGELFF,TGTGCCTGGAGTGGATTGGGACTAGCGGGAGGAGGTAACACCGGGGAGCTGTTTTTT
NA,14,TRBV4-2,TRBD1,TRBJ2-7,CASSQGQGVDEQYF,TGTGCCAGCAGCCAAGGGCAGGGGGTAGACGAGCAGTACTTC
once,15,TRBV6-6,TRBD1,TRBJ1-6,CASSYLGQGAAPLHF,TGTGCCAGCAGTTACTTGGGGCAGGGGGCGGCACCCCTCCACTTT
NA,14,TRBV7-2,NA,TRBJ1-2,CASSLAETQGGYTF,TGTGCCAGCAGCTTAGCGGAGACCCAGGGTGGCTACACCTTC
NA,13,TRBV7-9,NA,TRBJ2-7,CASSLAGGSEQYF,TGTGCCAGCAGCTTAGCGGGAGGCTCTGAGCAGTACTTC
NA,18,TRBV7-9,NA,TRBJ1-3,CASSSEGRQRPSGNTIYF,TGTGCCAGCAGCTCAGAAGGCCGACAGAGACCCTCTGGAAACACCATATATTTT
NA,12,TRBV10-3,NA,TRBJ2-3,CAISLGTDTQYF,TGTGCCATCAGTTTGGGGACAGATACGCAGTATTTT
NA,16,TRBV19,TRBD1,TRBJ2-1,CASSTPGQGARNEQFF,TGTGCCAGTAGTACACCGGGACAGGGGGCTCGTAATGAGCAGTTCTTC